This T cell receptor beta chain was retrieved from a study of post-analysis software for immune sequencing data (dated by TCRdb to the mid-2010s). With respect to the entire study: The recorded disease courses included relapsing-remitting, secondary progressive and progressive-relapsing multiple sclerosis, and some patients had no subtype annotation. Patient repertoires were compared against roughly 10 previously published healthy control repertoires from donors aged roughly 6 to 28 years. A subset of samples was prepared in parallel using single-end sample barcoding, then pooled and co-amplified after Illumina adapter ligation.

Overall study outcomes, separate from this receptor: When samples were clustered directly using the F measure, samples prepared in the same batch co-clustered strongly, which prompted a batch-effect correction. Normalized Chao1 diversity was significantly lower in multiple sclerosis patients than controls, suggesting substantial peripheral T-cell clonal expansion. The control group was slightly older than the multiple sclerosis patient group.

Libraries came from PCR. This sample was sequenced with an Illumina HiSeq 2500. Unique molecular identifiers were incorporated into TCR beta cDNA libraries to reduce PCR and sequencing biases. Per 1 to 10 million input T cells, approximately 500,000 cDNA molecules were obtained, such that each molecule approximated one T cell. The patient libraries were prepared and sequenced with the same protocol used for the earlier healthy control dataset. Samples belonging to the same batch were prepared together, multiplexed and sequenced on a shared HiSeq lane. Per the source publication's procedure: MIGEC was used to process the raw barcoded reads, and molecular identifier groups with only a single read were discarded before consensus assembly and CDR3 extraction. Clonotype tables were post-analysed with VDJtools, normalizing diversity by down-sampling all datasets to the smallest sample size. To correct batch-related cross-sample contamination, repertoire overlap clustering matched CDR3 amino acid sequences but not nucleotide sequences. Using fastp trimming at Q25 and MiXCR clonotype assembly, TCRdb reanalyzed the public sequencing data and kept in-frame beta chains. Entries that share a CDR3 protein sequence are merged under the most common genes and DNA. The V and J calls follow TCRdb's processing rather than the paper's. A total of approximately 690,000 distinct CDR3 sequences appear in this sample, approximately 59% of them only once. The ten largest clonotypes hold around 11% of the sample.

Comment on this clonotype: Its recognized antigen is unknown. Base qualities are not recorded, but no much larger clone differs from it by a single base.

To demonstrate the VDJtools post-analysis software, TCR beta repertoires were profiled from the peripheral blood of about 13 young patients with multiple sclerosis. The multiple sclerosis patients were children and adolescents ranging in age from about 6 to 17 years. Sequencing was carried out using blood. The receptor comes from a girl under 10 years old with multiple sclerosis.

The CDR3 loop reads CSACPRRGPGEYTQYF. The DNA reads as follows: TGCAGTGCCTGTCCTAGGCGGGGGCCGGGGGAGTATACGCAGTATTTT. Rearrangement joined TRBV20-1 to TRBJ2-3; perhaps TRBD2 is the D gene, with 7 bases matching. CDR1 and CDR2 were assigned from the germline V gene (reference sequence) as DFQATT and SNEGSKA. CDR3 length: 16 amino acids, cysteine to phenylalanine. Only the CDR3 DNA stays, 48 bases, in frame from base 1. At the junction V is shortened by 6 bases and J by 7 bases, with 26 bases in between.